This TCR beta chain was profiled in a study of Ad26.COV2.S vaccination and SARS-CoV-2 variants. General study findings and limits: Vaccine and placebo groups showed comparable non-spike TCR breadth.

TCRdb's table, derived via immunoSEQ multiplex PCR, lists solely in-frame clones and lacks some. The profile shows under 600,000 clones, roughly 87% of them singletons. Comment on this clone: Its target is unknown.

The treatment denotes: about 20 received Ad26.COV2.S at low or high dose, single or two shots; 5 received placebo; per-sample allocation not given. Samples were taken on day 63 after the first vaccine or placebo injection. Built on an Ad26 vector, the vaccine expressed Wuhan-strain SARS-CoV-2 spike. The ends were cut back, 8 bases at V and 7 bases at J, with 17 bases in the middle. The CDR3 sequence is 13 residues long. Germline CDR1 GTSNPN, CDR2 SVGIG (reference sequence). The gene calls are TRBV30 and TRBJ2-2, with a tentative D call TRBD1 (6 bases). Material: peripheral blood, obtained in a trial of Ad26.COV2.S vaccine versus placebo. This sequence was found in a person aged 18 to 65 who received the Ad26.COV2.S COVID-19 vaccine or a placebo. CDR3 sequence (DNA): TGTGCCCACGCCAACAGGGAAATCGGGGAGCTGTTTTTT. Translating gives CAHANREIGELFF.